The sample holds a few counts of the clone carrying this T cell receptor (beta chain). Each CDR3 protein gets one entry after TCRdb re-called the 5' RACE reads with MiXCR. Altogether fewer than 90,000 distinct CDR3 sequences are present, roughly 13% being singletons, with the ten largest covering 41%. These data come from a study of T-cell memory formation after mild COVID-19. V lost 2 bases and J lost 4; bases outside the gene matches: 1. The CDR3 loop spans 16 amino acids. CDR1 and CDR2 from the germline V gene are MNHEY and SVGAGI. This TCR derives from a young man who had mild COVID-19 (a few samples of this study predate the infection). Cell type and time point are not known. Sequenced sample: PBMCs or a T cell subset sorted from them (not recorded which). The chain carries TRBV6-5 and TRBJ2-3; 15 bases are shared with TRBD2. The chain's CDR3 is CASSYGLAGGPDTQYF. In nucleotides, the CDR3 is TGTGCCAGCAGTTACGGACTAGCGGGGGGGCCAGATACGCAGTATTTT.